These 2 T cell receptor beta chains share one sample of origin, sequenced in a study of blood T cell repertoires in COVID-19. Only in-frame clones appear in the TCRdb table, and some are missing; sequencing was by immunoSEQ multiplex PCR. The table has 200,000 or so clones, 80% to 90% seen once. Sequenced sample: peripheral blood. These receptors were collected from a man younger than 45 with active or convalescent COVID-19.

The genes are TRBV5-6 and TRBJ2-2; tentative D call: TRBD1 (5 bases). Trimming cost V 1 base and J 3 bases, with 10 bases left between them. Looked up from germline, CDR1 is SGHDT and CDR2 is YYEEEE. The CDR3 has 15 amino acids. This chain's CDR3 is CASSLSGSDTGELFF. The CDR3 DNA is TGTGCCAGCAGCTTGTCAGGGTCAGACACCGGGGAGCTGTTTTTT. Supplemented by reference TRBV5-6 and TRBJ2-2, the full variable domain reads DAGVTQSPTHLIKTRGQQVTLRCSPKSGHDTVSWYQQALGQGPQFIFQYYEEEERQRGNFPDRFSGHQFPNYSSELNVNALLLGDSALYLCASSLSGSDTGELFFGEGSRLTVL.

This clone was found a few times. The V call is TRBV19, the J call TRBJ2-1; D gene unclear. This CDR3 is built from 13 residues. Germline V gene lookup returns CDR1 LNHDA and CDR2 SQIVND (reference sequence). Trimming left V 4 bases short and J 4 bases short, with 8 bases between. This chain's CDR3 is CASSKTVYNEQFF. For the CDR3, the DNA is TGTGCCAGTAGTAAAACTGTATACAATGAGCAGTTCTTC.